The clone carrying this T cell receptor beta chain was recorded at least ten times. J lost 6 bases, V lost 0 bases, and 4 bases had no gene match. Germline loops: CDR1 SGHDT, CDR2 YYEEEE. CDR3 length: 16 amino acids. Via MiXCR, TCRdb re-called the 5' RACE reads, giving one row per CDR3 protein. The sample consists of 100,000 to 150,000 distinct CDR3 sequences, 6.5% to 9% of them appearing once. This record comes from a study of CD8 T cells in ankylosing spondylitis. The genes are TRBV5-6 and TRBJ2-1; 12 bases match TRBD2. The source material was blood, either unsorted or a sorted T cell fraction (not recorded which). This TCR was sampled from a male donor with ankylosing spondylitis or in good health (not recorded which). CDR3 sequence: CASSLGLAGVVNEQFF. The CDR3 DNA reads TGTGCCAGCAGCTTGGGACTAGCGGGAGTTGTCAATGAGCAGTTCTTC.